Following are 17 T cell receptor beta chains from one sample sequenced in a study of response to subunit inactivated influenza vaccine. TCRdb passed the RT-PCR reads through MiXCR, listing each CDR3 protein once. Among hundreds of thousands of distinct CDR3 sequences listed, 7.6% were seen once. The source material was PBMCs from blood, sampled around 25 months after vaccination. These TCRs come from a man aged 50-75 years who received an inactivated influenza vaccine.

The gene calls are TRBV10-3 and TRBJ2-3; no clear D. Germline assignment: CDR1 ENHRY and CDR2 SYGVKD. V dropped 4 bases and J dropped 0 bases, with 8 bases sitting between them. The CDR3 sequence is 14 residues long. Here the CDR3 DNA reads TGTGCCATCAGTGGGACCTCTAGCACAGATACGCAGTATTTT. Its translation: CAISGTSSTDTQYF.

This clonotype was counted between two and nine times. The chain combines TRBV4-1 with TRBJ1-5; 7 bases fit TRBD1. This CDR3 region has 15 residues. V lost 2 bases and J lost 5; bases outside the gene matches: 6. Looked up from germline, CDR1 is MGHRA and CDR2 is YSYEKL. The CDR3 reads CASSQQGGMYQPQHF. CDR3 DNA: TGCGCCAGCAGCCAACAGGGGGGCATGTATCAGCCCCAGCATTTT.

The J gene is TRBJ2-1, the V gene TRBV6-5; TRBD2 aligns across 11 bases. The CDR3 sequence is 15 residues long. Germline V CDR1 and CDR2: MNHEY, SVGAGI. Losses at the gene ends were 0 bases for V and 9 bases for J; bases not matched to a gene: 4. CDR3 DNA sequence: TGTGCCAGCAGTTACTCTAGCGGGAGGGCGGGTGAGCAGTTCTTC. It codes for CASSYSSGRAGEQFF.

The chain employs TRBV7-6 and TRBJ2-7; possibly TRBD1 for D (5 bases). CDR1 is SGHVS and CDR2 is FNYEAQ in the germline V gene. Trimming cost V 2 bases and J 3 bases, with 8 bases left between them. The CDR3 spans 13 residues. As DNA, the CDR3 is TGTGCCAGCAGCTTACAACAGGACTACGAGCAGTACTTC. It specifies CASSLQQDYEQYF.

At least ten counts were recorded for this clonotype. The chain links TRBV20-1 to TRBJ2-7; 9 bases match TRBD1. The V gene's germline CDR1 is DFQATT and CDR2 SNEGSKA (reference sequence). V shed 6 bases, J shed 5 bases, and the junction held 2 bases outside the gene matches. The CDR3 spans 11 residues. The CDR3, as DNA: TGCAGTGCACGGACAGGGGACGAGCAGTACTTC. It is translated as CSARTGDEQYF.

The chain joins TRBV6-2 or TRBV6-3 to TRBJ1-1, with 7 bases aligning to TRBD1. This CDR3 is built from 16 residues. The V gene's germline CDR1 is MNHEY and CDR2 SVGEGT. V trimming: 1 base; J trimming: 2 bases; junction bases outside the gene matches: 7. The chain's CDR3 is CASSYWRGTANTEAFF. The DNA for the CDR3 is TGTGCCAGCAGTTACTGGAGGGGGACAGCCAACACTGAAGCTTTCTTT.

The chain carries TRBV6-1 and TRBJ2-5; 11 bases fit TRBD2. Germline V gives CDR1 MNHNS, CDR2 SASEGT. The CDR3 totals 15 residues. The V gene end was trimmed by 6 bases and the J gene end by 4 bases; junction bases not matched to a gene: 7. DNA of the CDR3: TGTGCCAGCAGGAGGACGCTAGCGGGAGGAGAGACCCAGTACTTC. Translation gives CASRRTLAGGETQYF.

The J gene is TRBJ2-3, the V gene TRBV20-1, with 11 bases lining up with TRBD2. V shed 1 base and J 2 bases; nucleotides not matched to a gene: 8. Germline lookup yields CDR1 DFQATT and CDR2 SNEGSKA (reference sequence). This CDR3 region has 17 residues. CDR3 in DNA: TGCAGTGCTAGAGTAGCGGGAGGGGCAGGGTCCACAGATACGCAGTATTTT. Residues: CSARVAGGAGSTDTQYF.

There are a few counts of this clonotype. The chain combines TRBV20-1 with TRBJ2-1; TRBD2 matches 8 bases. The V and J ends lost 6 bases and 6 bases, in that order; junction bases with no gene match: 22. The CDR3 length is 18 residues. Germline CDR1 reads DFQATT; CDR2 reads SNEGSKA (reference sequence). CDR3 DNA sequence: TGCAGTGCCCACGGGACTAGACGTAGTTACACCAAGGGCAATGAGCAGTTCTTC. Protein sequence: CSAHGTRRSYTKGNEQFF.

The rearrangement uses TRBV5-1 and TRBJ1-1, with 9 bases fitting TRBD1. Unmatched junction bases numbered 5, after V lost 0 bases and J lost 8 bases. The length of the CDR3 is 14 residues. Germline V gene data show CDR1 as SGHRS and CDR2 as YFSETQ. The CDR3 region is CASSLAPGQGEAFF. The DNA of the CDR3 is TGCGCCAGCAGCTTGGCCCCAGGACAGGGGGAAGCTTTCTTT.

The rearrangement uses TRBV6-5 and TRBJ2-3; 14 positions match TRBD2. The germline V gene has CDR1 MNHEY and CDR2 SVGAGI. The CDR3 contains 16 residues. V lost 4 bases and J lost 7; bases outside the gene matches: 7. This CDR3 is CASSFGLAGGENTQYF. In DNA, the CDR3 is TGTGCCAGCAGTTTCGGACTAGCGGGGGGCGAAAATACGCAGTATTTT.

This clonotype was counted between two and nine times. The gene calls are TRBV7-2 and TRBJ1-2, with 8 bases lining up with TRBD1. V lost 5 bases to trimming and J lost 7 bases; unmatched junction nucleotides: 9. Germline loops: CDR1 SGHTA, CDR2 FQGNSA. The CDR3 consists of 14 residues. The chain's CDR3 is CASSSRPGGLGYTF. Written as DNA, the CDR3 is TGTGCCAGCAGCAGTAGGCCAGGGGGCCTTGGCTACACCTTC.

J is TRBJ2-2 and V is TRBV2, with D perhaps matching TRBD1 (5 bases). V lost 8 bases and J 3 bases, leaving 10 bases between the germline ends. CDR1 is SNHLY, CDR2 FYNNEI, per germline. This CDR3 is built from 13 residues. CDR3 amino acids: CASGVRDTGELFF. For the CDR3, the DNA is TGTGCCAGCGGGGTCAGGGACACCGGGGAGCTGTTTTTT.

Many counts were recorded for this clonotype. The rearrangement links TRBV7-9 to TRBJ1-1; D possibly corresponds to TRBD1 (6 bases). The ends were cut back, 5 bases at V and 4 bases at J, with 23 bases in the middle. This CDR3 has 17 residues. Germline assignment: CDR1 SEHNR and CDR2 FQNEAQ (reference sequence). CDR3: CASSQGGGGPWSTEAFF. The CDR3 nucleotides are TGTGCCAGCAGCCAAGGGGGTGGTGGGCCATGGAGCACTGAAGCTTTCTTT.

J is TRBJ2-6 and V is TRBV12-3 or TRBV12-4, with D possibly being TRBD2 (6 bases). V lost 5 bases, J lost 0 bases, and 17 bases lay in between. The length of the CDR3 is 18 residues. CDR3 in amino acids: CASSVGTEEGSGANVLTF. The CDR3 DNA reads TGTGCCAGCAGTGTCGGGACTGAGGAGGGCTCTGGGGCCAACGTCCTGACTTTC.

The CDR3 DNA reads TGTGCCAGCAGGGTCGGGGAGACACACAATGAGCAGTTCTTC. This gives the protein CASRVGETHNEQFF. This chain links TRBV6-1 with TRBJ2-1; possible D gene TRBD2, 5 bases. The CDR3 extends over 14 amino acids. Trimming left V 6 bases short and J 5 bases short, with 14 bases between. Germline V CDR1 and CDR2: MNHNS, SASEGT.

The CDR3 protein is CASSESYGSGGSSYNEQFF. CDR3 sequence (DNA): TGCGCCAGCAGTGAGTCGTATGGAAGCGGGGGGAGCTCCTACAATGAGCAGTTCTTC. This sequence joins TRBV10-1 and TRBJ2-1; TRBD2 matches at 9 bases. The ends lost 0 bases at V and 0 bases at J; junction bases unmatched: 9. Germline assignment: CDR1 WNHNN and CDR2 SYGVQD (reference sequence). The CDR3 loop spans 19 amino acids.